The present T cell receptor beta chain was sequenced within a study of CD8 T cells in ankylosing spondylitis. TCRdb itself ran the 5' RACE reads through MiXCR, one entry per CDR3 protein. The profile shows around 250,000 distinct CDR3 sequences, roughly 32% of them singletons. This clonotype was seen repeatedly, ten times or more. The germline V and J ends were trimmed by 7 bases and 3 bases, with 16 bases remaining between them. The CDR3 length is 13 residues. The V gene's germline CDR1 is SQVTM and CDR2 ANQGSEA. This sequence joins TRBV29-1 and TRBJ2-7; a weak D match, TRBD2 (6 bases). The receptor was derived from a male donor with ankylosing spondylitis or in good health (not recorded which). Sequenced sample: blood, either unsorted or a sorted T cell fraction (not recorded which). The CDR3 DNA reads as TGCAGCGCCACACTGGGACTGAGCTACGAGCAGTACTTC. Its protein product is CSATLGLSYEQYF.